This entry is about one T cell receptor (beta chain). The sample belongs to a study of cytomegalovirus exposure and HLA in healthy donors. Study-level background: The approximately 700 first-cohort repertoires shared a platform with the 120 validation repertoires, as reported in a later analysis.

Assay used: immunoSEQ multiplex PCR; TCRdb lists only in-frame clones, some missing. The data show a few hundred thousand clones, 70% to 90% seen once. Germline CDR1 is SGHNT and CDR2 is YYREEE (reference sequence). Between the trimmed V and J ends, which lost 4 bases and 6 bases, there was a span of 15 bases. CDR3 length: 14 amino acids. Sequences were obtained from PBMCs. The clonotype comes from a woman aged 18-30 years in good health and CMV-seronegative. The chain employs TRBV5-4 and TRBJ2-3; a weak D match, TRBD1 (6 bases). This CDR3 is CASSPGQKGDTQYF. In DNA form, the CDR3 reads TGTGCCAGCAGCCCGGGACAAAAAGGTGATACGCAGTATTTT. The variable domain in full, with the rest retrieved from reference TRBV5-4 and TRBJ2-3, is ETGVTQSPTHLIKTRGQQVTLRCSSQSGHNTVSWYQQALGQGPQFIFQYYREEENGRGNFPPRFSGLQFPNYSSELNVNALELDDSALYLCASSPGQKGDTQYFGPGTRLTVL.